This entry lists 30 T cell receptor beta chains sequenced from one sample in a study of control samples from healthy donors and cancer patients. The table came from immunoSEQ multiplex PCR; TCRdb's copy has only in-frame clones and leaves some out. The sample carries roughly 100,000 clones, 92% recorded once. Material for sequencing was blood. These TCRs come from a woman aged 18 to 35 in good health.

The rearrangement links TRBV30 to TRBJ2-7, with TRBD1 identical over 9 bases. CDR1 and CDR2 from the germline V gene are GTSNPN and SVGIG (reference sequence). The V segment lost 4 bases and the J segment 6 bases; nucleotides outside the gene matches: 7. This CDR3 contains 13 residues. The CDR3 DNA is TGTGCCTGGACGACCGGGACAGGGAGCGAGCAGTACTTC. Translating it yields CAWTTGTGSEQYF.

The V and J genes are TRBV6-5 and TRBJ1-2, with a possible D match to TRBD1 (6 bases). V shed 4 bases and J shed 7 bases, with 13 bases lying between them. The CDR3 is 13 amino acids. Germline CDR1 is MNHEY and CDR2 is SVGAGI. The DNA for the CDR3 is TGTGCCAGCAGTTCAGACAGGACGGGTGGCTACACCTTC. Translation gives CASSSDRTGGYTF.

The chain is built from TRBV9 and TRBJ1-3; unclear D gene. CDR1 is SGDLS, CDR2 YYNGEE, per germline. The length of the CDR3 is 15 residues. The V and J ends lost 2 bases and 0 bases respectively, with 9 bases between them. This CDR3 is CASSVSVYSGNTIYF. DNA for the CDR3: TGTGCCAGCAGCGTGTCAGTTTACTCTGGAAACACCATATATTTT.

The V gene is TRBV6-6, the J gene TRBJ1-5; D not resolved. The CDR3 contains 13 residues. Germline CDR1 is MNHNY and CDR2 is SVGAGI (reference sequence). Trimming removed 5 bases at V and 7 bases at J, with 12 bases between. This CDR3 is CASSHRATQPQHF. The DNA for the CDR3 is TGTGCCAGCAGTCATCGGGCCACACAGCCCCAGCATTTT.

The chain employs TRBV9 and TRBJ2-3, with 7 nucleotides matching TRBD2. The J segment lost 3 bases and the V segment lost 0 bases, leaving 10 bases of the junction unmatched. The CDR3 has 17 amino acids. The germline CDR1 and CDR2 sequences are SGDLS and YYNGEE. The CDR3 sequence: CASSVDFGGSMTDTQYF. CDR3 in DNA: TGTGCCAGCAGCGTAGATTTTGGCGGGAGTATGACAGATACGCAGTATTTT.

This clone was seen just once. CDR3 bases: TGTGCCAGCAGCTTGGGCCCCAGGGGGCGCCTGACCAAAAACATTCAGTACTTC. Translated, it gives CASSLGPRGRLTKNIQYF. This sequence joins TRBV5-5 and TRBJ2-4; 8 positions match TRBD1. The germline CDR1 and CDR2 sequences are SGHKS and YYEKEE (reference sequence). V lost 0 bases and J lost 2; bases outside the gene matches: 10. The CDR3 sequence is 18 residues long.

The chain carries TRBV19 and TRBJ1-5; D is ambiguous. Germline CDR1 reads LNHDA; CDR2 reads SQIVND (reference sequence). The CDR3 totals 15 residues. Trimming removed 4 bases from V and 0 bases from J, with 10 bases in between. CDR3 sequence (DNA): TGTGCCAGTAGTAATGGGGTTGGTAGCAATCAGCCCCAGCATTTT. This sequence encodes CASSNGVGSNQPQHF.

This clone appeared once. The rearrangement joins TRBV6-5 to TRBJ1-5; 8 bases are shared with TRBD1. Germline V gene lookup returns CDR1 MNHEY and CDR2 SVGAGI. V lost 2 bases to trimming and J lost 4 bases; unmatched junction nucleotides: 4. The CDR3 sequence is 15 residues long. The CDR3 sequence: CASSYRQGMNQPQHF. CDR3 bases: TGTGCCAGCAGTTACCGACAGGGGATGAATCAGCCCCAGCATTTT.

The V gene is TRBV27, the J gene TRBJ1-1; the D is unclear. V was clipped by 2 bases and J by 1 base, with 5 bases between them. The CDR3 length is 13 residues. Per the germline V gene, CDR1 is MNHEY and CDR2 is SMNVEV (reference sequence). For the CDR3, the DNA is TGTGCCAGCAGTTTAATTAAGAACACTGAAGCTTTCTTT. Translation: CASSLIKNTEAFF.

This clone was observed a single time. The chain combines TRBV27 with TRBJ2-1; D is unresolved. The CDR3 has 12 residues. Germline CDR1 reads MNHEY; CDR2 reads SMNVEV (reference sequence). The V end lost 5 bases, the J end lost 6 bases, and 8 bases lay between the germline ends. The chain's CDR3 is CASSGVRNEQFF. In DNA, the CDR3 is TGTGCCAGCAGTGGGGTCCGCAATGAGCAGTTCTTC.

This clone was seen a handful of times. The chain joins TRBV11-2 to TRBJ2-1; tentatively, D is TRBD2 (6 bases). Germline CDR1 is SGHAT and CDR2 is FQNNGV. V lost 4 bases and J 0 bases, leaving 10 bases between the germline ends. CDR3 length equals 15 residues. The CDR3 protein is CASSSVGGSYNEQFF. CDR3 nucleotides: TGTGCCAGCAGCTCGGTGGGGGGCTCCTACAATGAGCAGTTCTTC.

The V and J genes are TRBV5-1 and TRBJ2-3; tentatively, D is TRBD2 (6 bases). This CDR3 region has 16 residues. Looked up from germline, CDR1 is SGHRS and CDR2 is YFSETQ. V was pared by 4 bases and J by 4 bases, with 19 bases between. In DNA, the CDR3 is TGCGCCAGCAGCCTCCAGTTGACTAGTTACCCAGATACGCAGTATTTT. It specifies CASSLQLTSYPDTQYF.

The V gene is TRBV27, the J gene TRBJ1-1, with 9 bases fitting TRBD1. J gave up 4 bases and V 6 bases, and 6 bases lay outside the gene matches. Per the germline V gene, CDR1 is MNHEY and CDR2 is SMNVEV (reference sequence). CDR3 length: 14 amino acids. Here the CDR3 DNA reads TGTGCCAGCAGGGAGACAGGGGGTGGCACTGAAGCTTTCTTT. Encoded protein: CASRETGGGTEAFF.

The chain joins TRBV30 to TRBJ2-5; TRBD2 agrees at 11 bases. Per germline, CDR1 GTSNPN and CDR2 SVGIG (reference sequence). The CDR3 spans 14 residues. The trim removed 3 bases at V and 5 bases at J, leaving 5 bases unmatched. CDR3 nucleotides: TGTGCCTGGAGGCGACTAGCGGGAACGGAGACCCAGTACTTC. It is translated as CAWRRLAGTETQYF. Combining the CDR3 with reference TRBV30 and TRBJ2-5 gives the whole variable domain SQTIHQWPATLVQPVGSPLSLECTVEGTSNPNLYWYRQAAGRGLQLLFYSVGIGQISSEVPQNLSASRPQDRQFILSSKKLLLSDSGFYLCAWRRLAGTETQYFGPGTRLLVL.

There are a few counts of this clone. This sequence joins TRBV13 and TRBJ2-5; 9 bases are shared with TRBD1. The CDR3 extends over 15 amino acids. Germline CDR1 and CDR2: PRHDT and FYEKMQ (reference sequence). The trim removed 5 bases at V and 4 bases at J, leaving 8 bases unmatched. CDR3: CASSAVQGAGETQYF. CDR3 DNA sequence: TGTGCCAGCAGCGCTGTACAGGGGGCGGGAGAGACCCAGTACTTC. Complete variable domain (other parts from reference TRBV13 and TRBJ2-5): AAGVIQSPRHLIKEKRETATLKCYPIPRHDTVYWYQQGPGQDPQFLISFYEKMQSDKGSIPDRFSAQQFSDYHSELNMSSLELGDSALYFCASSAVQGAGETQYFGPGTRLLVL.

The chain joins TRBV28 to TRBJ1-1; 8 bases agree with TRBD1. With V trimmed by 2 bases and J by 3 bases, 2 bases remained unmatched. This CDR3 contains 14 residues. CDR1 is MDHEN and CDR2 is SYDVKM in the germline V gene. The CDR3 region is CASSLPQGDTEAFF. The CDR3 coding sequence is TGTGCCAGCAGTTTACCACAGGGGGACACTGAAGCTTTCTTT.

The chain carries TRBV19 and TRBJ1-1; possibly TRBD1 for D (5 bases). Trimming removed 5 bases at V and 4 bases at J, with 8 bases between. The CDR3 extends over 12 amino acids. Germline V gives CDR1 LNHDA, CDR2 SQIVND (reference sequence). The CDR3 reads CASSGGTTEAFF. The CDR3 DNA follows: TGTGCCAGTAGTGGAGGGACCACTGAAGCTTTCTTT. Filled out from reference TRBV19 and TRBJ1-1, the complete variable domain reads DGGITQSPKYLFRKEGQNVTLSCEQNLNHDAMYWYRQDPGQGLRLIYYSQIVNDFQKGDIAEGYSVSREKKESFPLTVTSAQKNPTAFYLCASSGGTTEAFFGQGTRLTVV.

This chain joins TRBV29-1 and TRBJ2-2; 8 nucleotides agree with TRBD2. CDR3 size: 14 residues. Germline CDR1 is SQVTM and CDR2 is ANQGSEA. The V and J ends lost 5 bases and 3 bases, in that order; junction bases with no gene match: 5. The CDR3 here is CSVRAGVDTGELFF. The CDR3 DNA sequence: TGCAGCGTTCGAGCGGGAGTAGACACCGGGGAGCTGTTTTTT.

V and J are TRBV5-1 and TRBJ1-1; the match to TRBD1 covers 7 bases. V was pared by 2 bases and J by 7 bases, with 5 bases of the junction left unmatched. Germline lookup yields CDR1 SGHRS and CDR2 YFSETQ. CDR3 length: 13 amino acids. The CDR3 bases are TGCGCCAGCAGCTTCAGGGGGGCTATTGAAGCTTTCTTT. Its translation is CASSFRGAIEAFF.

The gene calls are TRBV5-1 and TRBJ2-1, with TRBD2 matching 8 bases. Germline V gene lookup returns CDR1 SGHRS and CDR2 YFSETQ. The CDR3 contains 18 residues. The V gene end was trimmed by 8 bases and the J gene end by 0 bases; junction bases not matched to a gene: 16. CDR3 sequence: CARMNPFSGNSSYNEQFF. The CDR3 nucleotides read TGCGCCAGGATGAATCCGTTTAGCGGGAACAGCTCCTACAATGAGCAGTTCTTC.

This rearrangement joins TRBV28 to TRBJ2-2; D gene uncertain. Trimming stripped 6 bases from V and 1 base from J, with 9 bases between. This CDR3 comprises 14 residues. Germline V gene lookup returns CDR1 MDHEN and CDR2 SYDVKM. The DNA of the CDR3 is TGTGCCAGCAGGGCAGCCTTGAACACCGGGGAGCTGTTTTTT. This encodes CASRAALNTGELFF.

Here the CDR3 reads CATSDFPSGSVVAGELFF. The CDR3 DNA sequence: TGTGCCACCAGTGATTTCCCTAGCGGGAGCGTCGTCGCCGGGGAGCTGTTTTTT. V is TRBV24-1 and J is TRBJ2-2; 10 bases fit TRBD2. The CDR3 has 18 residues. V lost 1 base, J lost 6 bases, and 10 bases stayed unmatched. Germline V lookup: CDR1 KGHDR, CDR2 SFDVKD.

This sequence joins TRBV6-1 and TRBJ1-5; D unclear. Deletions cut 1 base from V and 6 bases from J, with 13 bases between. CDR3 length: 15 amino acids. The germline V gene has CDR1 MNHNS and CDR2 SASEGT. The DNA of the CDR3 is TGTGCCAGCAGTGAAGGGTCCGGGTTGATTCAGCCCCAGCATTTT. Amino acid sequence: CASSEGSGLIQPQHF.

The chain joins TRBV7-2 to TRBJ2-7; D gene uncertain. V shed 4 bases and J shed 0 bases, with 10 bases lying between them. The CDR3 runs 14 residues. The germline gives CDR1 SGHTA, CDR2 FQGNSA. In DNA, the CDR3 is TGTGCCAGCAGCTCCCCCGGCAGCTCCTACGAGCAGTACTTC. Translated: CASSSPGSSYEQYF.

This chain links TRBV11-2 with TRBJ2-1, with TRBD2 matching 7 bases. Trimming removed 5 bases from V and 4 bases from J; junction bases left unmatched: 11. The CDR3 is 16 amino acids. In germline, CDR1 is SGHAT, CDR2 FQNNGV. Here the CDR3 reads CASSNTGGSRYNEQFF. The CDR3 bases are TGTGCCAGCAGCAATACCGGCGGGAGTAGGTACAATGAGCAGTTCTTC.

The CDR3 is CASSPGTGGSYEQYF. The CDR3 nucleotides are TGTGCCAGCTCACCGGGGACAGGGGGCTCCTACGAGCAGTACTTC. The J gene is TRBJ2-7, the V gene TRBV18; TRBD1 agrees at 11 bases. CDR1 is KGHSH, CDR2 LQKENI, per germline. This CDR3 has 15 residues. J was trimmed by 0 bases and V by 3 bases; bases with no gene match: 1.

V is TRBV19 and J is TRBJ2-5; TRBD1 matches at 7 bases. CDR1 and CDR2 (germline): LNHDA, SQIVND (reference sequence). V was clipped by 3 bases and J by 5 bases; unmatched bases: 3. This CDR3 region has 13 residues. The CDR3 region is CASSMTGWETQYF. The CDR3 coding sequence is TGTGCCAGTAGTATGACAGGGTGGGAGACCCAGTACTTC.

V usage is TRBV21-1 and J usage is TRBJ1-3. TRBV21-1 is a pseudogene segment. The CDR3 runs to 14 residues. CDR3 in DNA: TGTGCCAGCAGCAAAGGTTGGGACGGAAACACCATATATTTT. This gives the protein CASSKGWDGNTIYF.

This chain uses TRBV19 with TRBJ1-6; D is ambiguous. The germline gives CDR1 LNHDA, CDR2 SQIVND (reference sequence). The CDR3 is 18 residues long. The V end lost 5 bases, the J end lost 0 bases, and 17 bases lay between the germline ends. The CDR3: CASSPMGVFPSYNSPLHF. CDR3 sequence (DNA): TGTGCCAGTAGTCCCATGGGAGTATTCCCCTCCTATAATTCACCCCTCCACTTT.

The chain recombines TRBV12-3 or TRBV12-4 with TRBJ2-1, with a possible D match to TRBD2 (6 bases). The CDR3 contains 13 residues. The V end lost 6 bases, the J end lost 6 bases, and 12 bases lay between the germline ends. Written as DNA, the CDR3 is TGTGCCAGCAGCCGACTAGATCGCAATGAGCAGTTCTTC. Its translation is CASSRLDRNEQFF.